This passage covers 22 T cell receptor beta chains from one sample sequenced in a study. Measured with immunoSEQ multiplex PCR; TCRdb has only the in-frame clones, and not every one. The table records under 65,000 clones, roughly 93% of them present only once. The sample comprised PBMCs. All receptors come from a man aged 35-49 years with rheumatoid arthritis.

This clone was picked up one time. The rearrangement uses TRBV28 and TRBJ1-5; 7 bases map to TRBD1. J was trimmed by 6 bases and V by 6 bases; bases with no gene match: 5. CDR3 length: 13 amino acids. Germline V gene data show CDR1 as MDHEN and CDR2 as SYDVKM. The DNA for the CDR3 is TGTGCCAGCAGGCCGACAGGGTCTCAGCCCCAGCATTTT. This translates into CASRPTGSQPQHF.

This chain links TRBV12-5 with TRBJ2-3; D is unresolved. Per germline, CDR1 LGHNT and CDR2 FRNRAP. The CDR3 has 11 residues. The ends were cut back, 6 bases at V and 6 bases at J, with 7 bases in the middle. DNA of the CDR3: TGTGCTAGTGGCCTTCTTGATACGCAGTATTTT. Translating it yields CASGLLDTQYF.

This rearrangement joins TRBV24-1 to TRBJ2-7, with D perhaps matching TRBD1 (5 bases). The germline V and J ends were trimmed by 1 base and 8 bases, with 17 bases remaining between them. This CDR3 contains 15 residues. Per germline, CDR1 KGHDR and CDR2 SFDVKD. CDR3 DNA sequence: TGTGCCACCAGTGATTTCCGAGACCCTCAGGGAAAGCAGTACTTC. The encoded protein is CATSDFRDPQGKQYF.

This chain connects TRBV6-5 to TRBJ2-1; D possibly matches TRBD1 or TRBD2 (6 bases each). CDR3 size: 14 residues. V was clipped by 4 bases and J by 14 bases, with 21 bases between them. Germline V gene sequence: CDR1 MNHEY, CDR2 SVGAGI. The CDR3 is CASSSSSGAGRKFF. CDR3 DNA sequence: TGTGCCAGCAGTTCGTCTTCGGGGGCAGGGAGGAAGTTCTTC.

The CDR3 nucleotides are TGTGCCAGCTCACGTACTACAGGTGACAATGAGCAGTTCTTC. Protein product: CASSRTTGDNEQFF. The chain has TRBV18 and TRBJ2-1, with D tentatively TRBD1 (5 bases). This CDR3 is 14 amino acids long. Per germline, CDR1 KGHSH and CDR2 LQKENI. Trimming shortened V by 4 bases and J by 5 bases, and 12 bases separated the two germline ends.

The V gene is TRBV10-2, the J gene TRBJ2-4, with D possibly being TRBD1 or TRBD2 (5 bases each). Germline V gives CDR1 WSHSY, CDR2 SAAADI. The CDR3 runs to 14 residues. V lost 2 bases to trimming and J lost 5 bases, with 10 bases between them. Here the CDR3 reads CASSEPGAQNIQYF. The CDR3 coding sequence is TGCGCCAGCAGTGAGCCCGGGGCTCAAAACATTCAGTACTTC.

V and J are TRBV19 and TRBJ2-5; a possible D gene is TRBD1 (6 bases). V was trimmed by 8 bases and J by 5 bases, leaving 18 bases between them. Germline loops: CDR1 LNHDA, CDR2 SQIVND (reference sequence). There are 14 residues in the CDR3. CDR3 loop: CASRRSTGTETQYF. The CDR3 nucleotides read TGTGCCAGTCGACGATCAACAGGGACGGAGACCCAGTACTTC. Combining the CDR3 with reference TRBV19 and TRBJ2-5 gives the whole variable domain DGGITQSPKYLFRKEGQNVTLSCEQNLNHDAMYWYRQDPGQGLRLIYYSQIVNDFQKGDIAEGYSVSREKKESFPLTVTSAQKNPTAFYLCASRRSTGTETQYFGPGTRLLVL.

The gene calls are TRBV5-1 and TRBJ2-7; D might be TRBD1 or TRBD2, each matching 5 bases. Trimming pared 4 bases from V and 3 bases from J, leaving 14 bases between. From germline, CDR1 is SGHRS and CDR2 YFSETQ. The CDR3 is 14 residues long. The CDR3 sequence is CASSTDGGGYEQYF. Here the CDR3 DNA reads TGCGCCAGCAGCACCGATGGGGGTGGCTACGAGCAGTACTTC.

The chain couples TRBV5-4 to TRBJ2-7; D possibly corresponds to TRBD1 (5 bases). V lost 1 base, J lost 2 bases, and 10 bases lay in between. The CDR3 contains 14 residues. The germline CDR1 and CDR2 sequences are SGHNT and YYREEE (reference sequence). The DNA of the CDR3 is TGTGCCAGCAGCTTGTTCCAGGGTACCTACGAGCAGTACTTC. Its translation: CASSLFQGTYEQYF.

The J gene is TRBJ1-3, the V gene TRBV19, with no clear D. V shed 3 bases and J shed 3 bases, with 9 bases lying between them. This CDR3 is built from 14 residues. CDR1 is LNHDA and CDR2 is SQIVND in the germline V gene (reference sequence). The DNA of the CDR3 is TGTGCCAGTAGTATCGGGGAGATTGGAAACACCATATATTTT. The encoded protein is CASSIGEIGNTIYF.

The genes are TRBV11-2 and TRBJ2-2, with 7 bases identical to TRBD1. V lost 5 bases and J lost 4; bases outside the gene matches: 7. The CDR3 totals 15 residues. Germline V gene lookup returns CDR1 SGHAT and CDR2 FQNNGV. The CDR3 loop reads CASSRDRVRTGELFF. The CDR3 DNA reads TGTGCCAGCAGCCGAGACAGGGTACGCACCGGGGAGCTGTTTTTT.

The table lists this clone with a few counts. The chain employs TRBV30 and TRBJ2-2; D is perhaps TRBD2 (5 bases). The germline V gene has CDR1 GTSNPN and CDR2 SVGIG (reference sequence). The CDR3 has 15 amino acids. Trimming stripped 1 base from V and 3 bases from J, with 12 bases between. The CDR3 is CAWSGGSEDTGELFF. Here the CDR3 DNA reads TGTGCCTGGAGTGGGGGTAGCGAAGACACCGGGGAGCTGTTTTTT.

The genes are TRBV10-2 and TRBJ1-1; D is perhaps TRBD1 (6 bases). The CDR3 length is 14 residues. Germline V gene sequence: CDR1 WSHSY, CDR2 SAAADI. Trimming left V 3 bases short and J 3 bases short, with 11 bases between. CDR3 loop: CASSEGGRDTEAFF. CDR3 bases: TGCGCCAGCAGTGAAGGGGGGCGCGACACTGAAGCTTTCTTT.

The J gene is TRBJ2-7, the V gene TRBV4-1; 9 bases fit TRBD1. The V and J ends lost 0 bases and 4 bases, in that order; junction bases with no gene match: 7. The CDR3 totals 16 residues. Germline V gene sequence: CDR1 MGHRA, CDR2 YSYEKL. The CDR3: CASSQDEFGQGYEQYF. DNA of the CDR3: TGCGCCAGCAGCCAAGATGAGTTTGGACAGGGGTACGAGCAGTACTTC.

The genes are TRBV2 and TRBJ2-5; D ambiguous. The CDR3 runs to 13 residues. Trimming took 7 bases from V and 5 from J, leaving 14 bases between them. Germline CDR1 reads SNHLY; CDR2 reads FYNNEI. The CDR3 DNA sequence: TGTGCCAGCATTTCGTTGGGTTCCGAGACCCAGTACTTC. Translating it yields CASISLGSETQYF.

The V call is TRBV7-6, the J call TRBJ1-1; unclear D gene. The CDR3 is 14 amino acids. V dropped 1 base and J dropped 0 bases, with 6 bases sitting between them. Germline lookup yields CDR1 SGHVS and CDR2 FNYEAQ. The CDR3 spells CASSLGRLNTEAFF. As DNA, the CDR3 is TGTGCCAGCAGCTTAGGAAGGTTGAACACTGAAGCTTTCTTT.

The chain is built from TRBV18 and TRBJ1-3; D gene unclear. The germline V gene has CDR1 KGHSH and CDR2 LQKENI. V lost 3 bases to trimming and J lost 4 bases, with 4 bases between them. The CDR3 is 12 residues long. The CDR3 reads CASSPSGNTIYF. In DNA form, the CDR3 reads TGTGCCAGCTCACCTAGCGGAAACACCATATATTTT.

This clone was detected once. The J gene is TRBJ1-4, the V gene TRBV9, with D unresolved. V was clipped by 0 bases and J by 5 bases, with 11 bases between them. CDR1 is SGDLS and CDR2 is YYNGEE in the germline V gene. The length of the CDR3 is 15 residues. CDR3 loop: CASSVGRSGNEKLFF. For the CDR3, the DNA is TGTGCCAGCAGCGTAGGAAGGTCGGGAAATGAAAAACTGTTTTTT.

This clone was detected once. V and J are TRBV18 and TRBJ2-6, with D possibly TRBD2 on 5 matching bases. The CDR3 consists of 16 residues. Trimming removed 4 bases at V and 0 bases at J, with 10 bases between. The germline gives CDR1 KGHSH, CDR2 LQKENI. CDR3 protein: CASSLLLDSGANVLTF. CDR3 nucleotides: TGTGCCAGCTCACTGCTACTAGACTCTGGGGCCAACGTCCTGACTTTC. Full variable domain (rest looked up from reference TRBV18 and TRBJ2-6): NAGVMQNPRHLVRRRGQEARLRCSPMKGHSHVYWYRQLPEEGLKFMVYLQKENIIDESGMPKERFSAEFPKEGPSILRIQQVVRGDSAAYFCASSLLLDSGANVLTFGAGSRLTVL.

The chain couples TRBV18 to TRBJ2-3; TRBD1 is a possible D gene (7 bases). The V gene lost 3 bases and the J gene lost 6 bases, with 10 bases spanning the gap. This CDR3 contains 13 residues. From germline, CDR1 is KGHSH and CDR2 LQKENI. The CDR3 protein is CASSPPGGDTQYF. The CDR3 DNA reads TGTGCCAGCTCACCGCCAGGGGGGGATACGCAGTATTTT. Filled out from reference TRBV18 and TRBJ2-3, the complete variable domain reads NAGVMQNPRHLVRRRGQEARLRCSPMKGHSHVYWYRQLPEEGLKFMVYLQKENIIDESGMPKERFSAEFPKEGPSILRIQQVVRGDSAAYFCASSPPGGDTQYFGPGTRLTVL.

The rearrangement joins TRBV28 to TRBJ2-3; tentatively, D is TRBD1 or TRBD2 (5 bases each). Germline V gives CDR1 MDHEN, CDR2 SYDVKM. CDR3 size: 13 residues. V was trimmed by 5 bases and J by 9 bases, leaving 15 bases between them. For the CDR3, the DNA is TGTGCCAGCAGTAGAAGAGGGGTTATAACGCAGTATTTT. It is translated as CASSRRGVITQYF.

The chain carries TRBV7-2 and TRBJ2-3, with a possible D match to TRBD2 (7 bases). The V gene lost 1 base and the J gene lost 2 bases, with 10 bases spanning the gap. CDR1 and CDR2 from the germline V gene are SGHTA and FQGNSA. This CDR3 has 15 residues. The CDR3 is CASSLGGGATDTQYF. The CDR3 DNA follows: TGTGCCAGCAGCTTAGGAGGGGGGGCCACAGATACGCAGTATTTT.